One sample yielded the 27 T cell receptor beta chains listed below, sequenced in a study of blood T cell repertoires in COVID-19. Clones were sequenced by immunoSEQ multiplex PCR, and TCRdb holds only the in-frame ones, with some missing. Of about 400,000 clones listed, around 87% are singletons. The material sequenced was PBMCs or T cells enriched from blood (not recorded which). These receptors came from a man between 40 and 49 years old in a cohort exposed to, infected with or recovered from COVID-19 (not recorded which).

J is TRBJ2-2 and V is TRBV7-9, with 8 nucleotides matching TRBD1. The CDR3 loop spans 15 amino acids. Germline V gene sequence: CDR1 SEHNR, CDR2 FQNEAQ (reference sequence). V shed 3 bases, J shed 5 bases, and the junction held 5 bases outside the gene matches. This chain's CDR3 is CASSFRQGLTGELFF. As DNA, the CDR3 is TGTGCCAGCAGCTTCCGACAGGGGTTGACCGGGGAGCTGTTTTTT.

This clone showed up just a few times. This sequence joins TRBV2 and TRBJ2-1, with D possibly matching TRBD2 (5 bases). Trimming took 1 base from V and 4 from J, leaving 11 bases between them. The CDR3 consists of 15 residues. Per the germline V gene, CDR1 is SNHLY and CDR2 is FYNNEI. The CDR3 here is CASSEVTTVYNEQFF. CDR3 nucleotides: TGTGCCAGCAGTGAAGTGACTACCGTTTACAATGAGCAGTTCTTC.

The chain recombines TRBV5-1 with TRBJ2-5; 9 bases map to TRBD1. Germline CDR1 is SGHRS and CDR2 is YFSETQ. The CDR3 loop spans 16 amino acids. J gave up 3 bases and V 4 bases, and 10 bases lay outside the gene matches. The CDR3 region has the DNA TGCGCCAGCAGCCCCGGACAGGGGTCGGCAAAAGAGACCCAGTACTTC. Residues: CASSPGQGSAKETQYF.

The rearrangement links TRBV6-5 to TRBJ2-7, with D possibly matching TRBD2 (6 bases). This CDR3 is 14 amino acids long. Trimming left V 7 bases short and J 1 base short, with 14 bases between. Per germline, CDR1 MNHEY and CDR2 SVGAGI. CDR3 bases: TGTGCCAGCACTGCGAGACTAGTATCCTACGAGCAGTACTTC. Translation: CASTARLVSYEQYF.

The chain recombines TRBV11-2 with TRBJ2-7, with TRBD2 matching 12 bases. The germline V gene encodes CDR1 SGHAT and CDR2 FQNNGV. The CDR3 consists of 14 residues. V lost 3 bases, J lost 3 bases, and 0 bases stayed unmatched. The CDR3 DNA follows: TGTGCCAGCAGCTTGGGACTAGCGGGCTACGAGCAGTACTTC. Amino acid sequence: CASSLGLAGYEQYF.

J is TRBJ2-7 and V is TRBV3-1 (or the pseudogene TRBV3-2); no firm D call. Germline V gene lookup returns CDR1 LGHDT and CDR2 YNNKEL (reference sequence). V lost 1 base and J lost 1, with 8 bases in between. This CDR3 has 14 residues. In DNA form, the CDR3 reads TGTGCCAGCAGCCAAGTAACAGCATCCTACGAGCAGTACTTC. Amino acid sequence: CASSQVTASYEQYF.

This clone appeared a few times. V is TRBV30 and J is TRBJ1-2; TRBD1 agrees at 8 bases. This CDR3 region has 13 residues. With V trimmed by 8 bases and J by 3 bases, 8 bases remained unmatched. Germline V gene data show CDR1 as GTSNPN and CDR2 as SVGIG (reference sequence). The CDR3 loop is CAMPTGGYYGYTF. The CDR3, as DNA: TGTGCCATGCCAACAGGGGGTTACTATGGCTACACCTTC. Filled out from reference TRBV30 and TRBJ1-2, the complete variable domain reads SQTIHQWPATLVQPVGSPLSLECTVEGTSNPNLYWYRQAAGRGLQLLFYSVGIGQISSEVPQNLSASRPQDRQFILSSKKLLLSDSGFYLCAMPTGGYYGYTFGSGTRLTVV.

The CDR3 bases are TGTGCCAGTAGTATCCGGGGACAGCGGGAAAAACTGTTTTTT. This gives the protein CASSIRGQREKLFF. This chain uses TRBV19 with TRBJ1-4, with 7 nucleotides matching TRBD1. This CDR3 has 14 residues. In germline, CDR1 is LNHDA, CDR2 SQIVND (reference sequence). J lost 8 bases, V lost 3 bases, and 6 bases had no gene match.

V is TRBV9 and J is TRBJ1-1; perhaps TRBD1 as D (5 bases). From germline, CDR1 is SGDLS and CDR2 YYNGEE. The germline V and J ends were trimmed by 0 bases and 4 bases, with 16 bases remaining between them. This CDR3 contains 16 residues. CDR3: CASSVVSGWSGTEAFF. The CDR3 DNA is TGTGCCAGCAGCGTAGTGTCAGGGTGGTCGGGCACTGAAGCTTTCTTT.

The gene calls are TRBV5-4 and TRBJ2-7, with D perhaps TRBD1 (6 bases). The germline V gene has CDR1 SGHNT and CDR2 YYREEE (reference sequence). Trimming cost V 0 bases and J 5 bases, with 9 bases left between them. This CDR3 spans 13 amino acids. The CDR3 nucleotides read TGTGCCAGCAGCTTGGTAGGGACAAACGAGCAGTACTTC. It encodes CASSLVGTNEQYF. Combining the CDR3 with reference TRBV5-4 and TRBJ2-7 gives the whole variable domain ETGVTQSPTHLIKTRGQQVTLRCSSQSGHNTVSWYQQALGQGPQFIFQYYREEENGRGNFPPRFSGLQFPNYSSELNVNALELDDSALYLCASSLVGTNEQYFGPGTRLTVT.

For this clone: The sample has other DNA sequences that encode this CDR3 too. The V and J genes are TRBV19 and TRBJ1-1, with 7 bases identical to TRBD1. CDR1 is LNHDA and CDR2 is SQIVND in the germline V gene (reference sequence). CDR3 length: 13 residues. V was pared by 3 bases and J by 4 bases, with 2 bases of the junction left unmatched. CDR3 nucleotide sequence: TGTGCCAGTAGTATGACAGGGTCCACTGAAGCTTTCTTT. Protein: CASSMTGSTEAFF.

V usage is TRBV2 and J usage is TRBJ2-7; D is undetermined. The CDR3 is made up of 13 amino acids. V lost 4 bases to trimming and J lost 4 bases, with 11 bases between them. Per the germline V gene, CDR1 is SNHLY and CDR2 is FYNNEI. The CDR3 sequence: CASSVQRQYEQYF. In DNA, the CDR3 is TGTGCCAGCAGTGTCCAGCGTCAATACGAGCAGTACTTC.

V and J are TRBV5-1 and TRBJ1-1; 7 positions agree with TRBD1. V was clipped by 4 bases and J by 0 bases; unmatched bases: 6. The CDR3 covers 15 residues. Germline V gene lookup returns CDR1 SGHRS and CDR2 YFSETQ. The CDR3 sequence: CASSRGGGLNTEAFF. The CDR3 nucleotides are TGCGCCAGCAGCCGAGGGGGCGGCCTGAACACTGAAGCTTTCTTT.

DNA of the CDR3: TGTGCCAGCAGTGTCCAGACAGGGCGCGGGGAGACCCAGTACTTC. Encoded protein: CASSVQTGRGETQYF. The chain employs TRBV25-1 and TRBJ2-5; 7 bases line up with TRBD1. The trim removed 4 bases at V and 5 bases at J, leaving 10 bases unmatched. CDR1 MGHDK and CDR2 SYGVNS come from the germline V gene. The CDR3 totals 15 residues.

The genes are TRBV29-1 and TRBJ1-1, with no clear D. Trimming shortened V by 5 bases and J by 11 bases, and 15 bases separated the two germline ends. Germline loops: CDR1 SQVTM, CDR2 ANQGSEA. This CDR3 is 11 amino acids long. CDR3: CSVYHTDAAFF. In nucleotides, the CDR3 is TGCAGCGTTTATCACACAGATGCGGCTTTCTTT.

This clone was seen more than once but under ten times. The V call is TRBV5-1, the J call TRBJ2-1; 8 bases align to TRBD2. The CDR3 contains 17 residues. Trimming took 2 bases from V and 2 from J; bases not matched to a gene: 9. Germline CDR1 reads SGHRS; CDR2 reads YFSETQ. The CDR3 protein is CASSFDSGDYTYNEQFF. CDR3 coding DNA: TGCGCCAGCAGCTTTGATAGCGGGGATTACACCTACAATGAGCAGTTCTTC.

The chain couples TRBV9 to TRBJ2-7, with 9 nucleotides matching TRBD1. Trimming cost V 4 bases and J 6 bases; bases outside gene matches: 11. The CDR3 runs to 15 residues. The germline V gene encodes CDR1 SGDLS and CDR2 YYNGEE. The CDR3 loop reads CASSPGDRVSREQYF. CDR3 in DNA: TGTGCCAGCAGCCCGGGGGACAGGGTATCTCGCGAGCAGTACTTC.

This chain uses TRBV19 with TRBJ1-5, with TRBD1 matching 9 bases. The trim removed 6 bases at V and 3 bases at J, leaving 6 bases unmatched. This CDR3 contains 15 residues. CDR1 is LNHDA, CDR2 SQIVND, per germline (reference sequence). This CDR3 reads CASSARDRVNQPQHF. In DNA, the CDR3 is TGTGCCAGTAGCGCCCGGGACAGGGTCAATCAGCCCCAGCATTTT.

The chain joins TRBV10-2 to TRBJ2-7, with 7 positions matching TRBD1. The CDR3 is made up of 13 amino acids. Germline V CDR1 and CDR2: WSHSY, SAAADI. Trimming at V came to 5 bases and at J to 3 bases, leaving 4 bases not matched to a gene. The CDR3 nucleotides read TGCGCCAGCAGTCCAGGGACAGACTACGAGCAGTACTTC. This gives the protein CASSPGTDYEQYF.

This rearrangement joins TRBV7-8 to TRBJ1-1, with D hard to call. Trimming cost V 4 bases and J 4 bases, with 10 bases left between them. CDR3 length: 13 residues. CDR1 is SGHVS and CDR2 is FQNEAQ in the germline V gene. The CDR3 spells CASSSVQRTEAFF. The DNA for the CDR3 is TGTGCCAGCAGCTCGGTGCAGCGCACTGAAGCTTTCTTT.

The V call is TRBV19, the J call TRBJ2-1, with D hard to call. Between the trimmed V and J ends, which lost 4 bases and 3 bases, there was a span of 13 bases. Germline CDR1 reads LNHDA; CDR2 reads SQIVND (reference sequence). The CDR3 totals 15 residues. The CDR3 region is CASSTQVNFYNEQFF. The CDR3 DNA sequence: TGTGCCAGTAGTACCCAGGTCAACTTCTACAATGAGCAGTTCTTC.

V and J are TRBV18 and TRBJ2-1, with TRBD2 matching 14 bases. CDR1 is KGHSH, CDR2 LQKENI, per germline. The CDR3 length is 17 residues. Germline trimming cut 0 bases from V and 10 bases from J; bases unmatched to any gene: 8. The CDR3 DNA follows: TGTGCCAGCTCACCACCGGGACTAGCGGGAGCCCATCGAGAGCAGTTCTTC. It yields the protein CASSPPGLAGAHREQFF.

The chain has TRBV11-2 and TRBJ2-3; 8 bases align to TRBD2. This CDR3 has 15 amino acids. The germline gives CDR1 SGHAT, CDR2 FQNNGV. The ends lost 2 bases at V and 5 bases at J; junction bases unmatched: 6. CDR3 bases: TGTGCCAGCAGCTTAACCGGGACTAGGGTAGATACGCAGTATTTT. This translates into CASSLTGTRVDTQYF.

This chain links TRBV27 with TRBJ2-7, with 8 bases that match TRBD1. The length of the CDR3 is 16 residues. Germline V lookup: CDR1 MNHEY, CDR2 SMNVEV (reference sequence). After removal of 4 bases from V and 9 bases from J, the junction contained 17 bases not matched to a gene. As DNA, the CDR3 is TGTGCCAGCAGTTCCTTACAAGGACAGGGAGGTAGAAGGCAGTACTTC. Amino acid sequence: CASSSLQGQGGRRQYF.

The CDR3 region is CASSTDRPNTGELFF. In DNA, the CDR3 is TGCGCCAGCAGCACAGACAGGCCGAACACCGGGGAGCTGTTTTTT. J is TRBJ2-2 and V is TRBV5-1, with a tentative D call TRBD1 (6 bases). The CDR3 loop spans 15 amino acids. CDR1 is SGHRS, CDR2 YFSETQ, per germline. V lost 4 bases to trimming and J lost 0 bases, with 10 bases between them. The full variable domain, in which reference TRBV5-1 and TRBJ2-2 provide the parts outside the CDR3, is KAGVTQTPRYLIKTRGQQVTLSCSPISGHRSVSWYQQTPGQGLQFLFEYFSETQRNKGNFPGRFSGRQFSNSRSEMNVSTLELGDSALYLCASSTDRPNTGELFFGEGSRLTVL.

In nucleotides, the CDR3 is TGTGCCAGCAGCTTCGAGACTAGCGTCTCCTACGAGCAGTACTTC. This encodes CASSFETSVSYEQYF. This chain links TRBV7-9 with TRBJ2-7; 8 bases match TRBD2. Germline V CDR1 and CDR2: SEHNR, FQNEAQ (reference sequence). Germline trimming cut 3 bases from V and 0 bases from J; bases unmatched to any gene: 4. The CDR3 runs 15 residues.

The rearrangement uses TRBV7-2 and TRBJ1-5, with D perhaps TRBD1 (5 bases). Trimming took 5 bases from V and 0 from J, leaving 11 bases between them. The CDR3 spans 15 residues. Germline V gives CDR1 SGHTA, CDR2 FQGNSA. The CDR3 loop is CASSQGARSNQPQHF. CDR3 nucleotides: TGTGCCAGCAGCCAAGGGGCTCGTAGCAATCAGCCCCAGCATTTT.